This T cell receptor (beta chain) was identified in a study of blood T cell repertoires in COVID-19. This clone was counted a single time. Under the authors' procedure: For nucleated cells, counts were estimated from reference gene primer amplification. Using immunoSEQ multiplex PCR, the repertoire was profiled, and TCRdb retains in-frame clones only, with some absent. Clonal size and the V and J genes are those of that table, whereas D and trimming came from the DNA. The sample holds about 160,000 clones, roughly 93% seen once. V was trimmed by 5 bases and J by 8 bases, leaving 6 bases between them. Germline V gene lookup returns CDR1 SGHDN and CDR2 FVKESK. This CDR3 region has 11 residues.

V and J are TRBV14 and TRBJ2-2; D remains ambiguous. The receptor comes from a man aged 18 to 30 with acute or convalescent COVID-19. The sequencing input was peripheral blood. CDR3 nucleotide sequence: TGTGCCAGCAGCTTATCTGGGGAGCTGTTTTTT. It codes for CASSLSGELFF. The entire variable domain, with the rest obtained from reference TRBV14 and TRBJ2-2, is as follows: EAGVTQFPSHSVIEKGQTVTLRCDPISGHDNLYWYRRVMGKEIKFLLHFVKESKQDESGMPNNRFLAERTGGTYSTLKVQPAELEDSGVYFCASSLSGELFFGEGSRLTVL.